This passage covers 2 T cell receptor beta chains from one sample sequenced in a study of cytomegalovirus exposure and HLA in healthy donors. In the PCR, 60 Vbeta and 13 Jbeta primers were used. Generated by immunoSEQ multiplex PCR, the TCRdb table keeps only in-frame clones and is missing some. The sample includes some 110,000 clones, over 65% of them seen just once. Sequencing was carried out using PBMCs. These receptors were taken from a woman aged 50 to 65 in good health and CMV-seropositive.

The chain has TRBV30 and TRBJ1-3; D is uncertain. Per germline, CDR1 GTSNPN and CDR2 SVGIG (reference sequence). Trimming left V 4 bases short and J 5 bases short, with 18 bases between. CDR3 length: 15 residues. The CDR3, as DNA: TGTGCCTGGAACCTGGCGGAGCCCACCAGAAACACCATATATTTT. Residues: CAWNLAEPTRNTIYF.

This chain connects TRBV7-2 to TRBJ2-7; TRBD1 might be the D (6 bases). Trimming took off 6 bases at V and 3 bases at J, with 12 bases between the two ends. This CDR3 is built from 13 residues. Germline values: CDR1 SGHTA, CDR2 FQGNSA. The CDR3 DNA reads as TGTGCCAGCAGATCGGACAGCTACTACGAGCAGTACTTC. This encodes CASRSDSYYEQYF.